The rows below give T cell receptor beta chains drawn from one sample of a study of shared clonotypes between healthy human individuals. Assay: immunoSEQ multiplex PCR; the TCRdb copy retains only in-frame clones and omits some. This sample yields millions of clones, of which more than 80% are seen a single time; about 0.37% belongs to the top ten. Sequencing used naive CD4+ T cells from PBMCs. These TCRs come from a man aged 18-30 years in good health. Some clones in this sample may be carry-over from other donors' samples. Both conserved end residues are part of each CDR3. D genes are given only for firm matches.

v_call	j_call	d_call	cdr3_aa
TRBV18	TRBJ1-4	TRBD1	CASSQGQDEKLFF
TRBV28	TRBJ2-7	TRBD1	CASRHSGQGLHEQYF
TRBV7-9	TRBJ2-5	NA	CASSLGGFLETQYF
TRBV30	TRBJ2-2	NA	CAWSFDSYTGELFF
TRBV7-2	TRBJ2-7	NA	CASSLWQDTPYEQYF
TRBV7-9	TRBJ2-1	NA	CASSLLQGYNEQFF
TRBV6-5	TRBJ2-7	NA	CASSYSRPSLGEQYF
TRBV7-2	TRBJ2-7	TRBD1	CASSLATGATYEQYF
TRBV5-8	TRBJ1-5	NA	CASSLGRLFGQPQHF
TRBV11-3	TRBJ2-3	TRBD1	CASSLGQDTDTQYF
TRBV6-1	TRBJ2-7	NA	CASSEGDGTYEQYF
TRBV9	TRBJ2-5	TRBD2	CASSVLGTSEETQYF
TRBV10-3	TRBJ2-7	NA	CAISRTEGGSGAF
TRBV29-1	TRBJ2-2	TRBD1	CSAWDSKIRELFF
TRBV6-5	TRBJ1-2	TRBD1	CASRNTGVDGYTF
TRBV7-2	TRBJ2-5	NA	CASSVSWETQYF
TRBV7-2	TRBJ2-3	NA	CASSLERGSTDTQYF
TRBV7-2	TRBJ1-1	NA	CASSLAVVNTEAFF
TRBV9	TRBJ2-2	TRBD2	CASSILAANTGELFF
TRBV9	TRBJ2-1	TRBD2	CASSPPRPTSGNNEQFF
TRBV6-5	TRBJ2-7	NA	CASSYGQSSYEQYF
TRBV11-3	TRBJ2-5	NA	CASSGQRQETQYF
TRBV5-4	TRBJ2-3	TRBD1	CASSVDRARADTQYF
TRBV29-1	TRBJ2-5	TRBD2	CSVPRGGTSVQGPETQYF
TRBV25-1	TRBJ2-7	NA	CASSESSGVGNEQYF
TRBV12-5	TRBJ2-5	NA	CASGPDGGETQYF
TRBV11-2	TRBJ2-6	TRBD2	CASSLRPGGAGANVLTF
TRBV28	TRBJ1-4	NA	CASSLGDRSVEKLFF
TRBV29-1	TRBJ1-1	NA	CSVEDLARNTEAFF
TRBV14	TRBJ2-1	NA	CASSQESPGFGYNEQFF
TRBV4-3	TRBJ1-2	NA	CASSQVGGFRPGYTF
TRBV19	TRBJ2-7	NA	CASSWGAGYEQYF
TRBV27	TRBJ2-7	NA	CASSLGPSEGQYF
TRBV27	TRBJ2-3	TRBD2	CASRRLAGGPDTQYF
TRBV28	TRBJ2-7	NA	CASSWGNSYEQYF
TRBV15	TRBJ2-5	NA	CATSRVRALETQYF
TRBV6-6	TRBJ2-1	NA	CASSAPARVPEQFF
TRBV5-1	TRBJ2-5	TRBD2	CASSFGTAGGETQYF
TRBV6-6	TRBJ2-1	TRBD1	CASHIQGAVSYNEQFF
TRBV7-9	TRBJ1-6	NA	CASSLGRYNSPLHF
TRBV5-1	TRBJ2-3	NA	CASSADTDTQYF
TRBV27	TRBJ2-2	TRBD2	CASSGLAGVTDTGELFF
TRBV7-2	TRBJ1-3	NA	CASSFESGNTIYF
TRBV2	TRBJ2-1	NA	CAGAGESNEQFF
TRBV29-1	TRBJ2-3	NA	CSVLGLASSTDTQYF
TRBV5-4	TRBJ2-1	NA	CASSQPQLDLYNEQFF